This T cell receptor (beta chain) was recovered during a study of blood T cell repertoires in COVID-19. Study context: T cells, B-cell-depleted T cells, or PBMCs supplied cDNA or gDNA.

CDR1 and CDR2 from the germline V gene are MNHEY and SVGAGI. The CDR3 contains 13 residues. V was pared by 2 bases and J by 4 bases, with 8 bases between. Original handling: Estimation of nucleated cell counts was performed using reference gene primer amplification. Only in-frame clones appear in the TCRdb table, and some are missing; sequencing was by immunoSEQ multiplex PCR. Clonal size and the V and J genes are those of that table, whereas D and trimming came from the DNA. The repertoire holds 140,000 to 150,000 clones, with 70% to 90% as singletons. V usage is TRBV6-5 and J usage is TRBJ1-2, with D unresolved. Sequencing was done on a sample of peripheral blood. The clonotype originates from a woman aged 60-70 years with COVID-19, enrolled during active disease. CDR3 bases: TGTGCCAGCAGTTACGAGGGAGTCTATGGCTACACCTTC. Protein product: CASSYEGVYGYTF.